A selection of T cell receptor beta chains follows, all from one sample in a study of blood T cell repertoires in COVID-19. Some clones are missing from TCRdb's copy, which holds only in-frame ones; the method was immunoSEQ multiplex PCR. The top ten hold under 2.5% of the sample, which has about 130,000 clones, roughly 69% seen once. Sequencing was done on a sample of peripheral blood. The receptors were gathered from an older woman with acute or convalescent COVID-19. Each CDR3 is given with its conserved first and last residue. D genes are given only for firm matches. Clone size is stated in some rows and not others, as once, few, many or a class when expanded.

d_gene | j_gene | abundance | v_gene | CDR3nt | CDR3aa
TRBD1 | TRBJ1-6 | - | TRBV5-1 | TGCGCCAGCAGCTTAGGGACAGGGAGGGCTTCACCCCTCCACTTT | CASSLGTGRASPLHF
- | TRBJ2-1 | once | TRBV13 | TGTGCCAGCAGCTTAGGCGGGAACTCCTACAATGAGCAGTTCTTC | CASSLGGNSYNEQFF
- | TRBJ1-3 | few | TRBV7-8 | TGTGCCAGCAGCTTAGCCGGGGTAACTGGAAACACCATATATTTT | CASSLAGVTGNTIYF
TRBD1 | TRBJ1-4 | - | TRBV7-9 | TGTGCCAGCAGCTTAGATAACAGGGGTCGAGAAAAACTGTTTTTT | CASSLDNRGREKLFF
TRBD2 | TRBJ2-2 | many | TRBV28 | TGTGCCAGCAGTTTATGGCCTAGCGGTGACACCGGGGAGCTGTTTTTT | CASSLWPSGDTGELFF
- | TRBJ1-3 | few | TRBV9 | TGTGCCAGCAGCGTAGTGGGGGACTCCTCTGGAAACACCATATATTTT | CASSVVGDSSGNTIYF
TRBD1 | TRBJ1-1 | - | TRBV18 | TGTGCCAGCTCAACATTTGACAGGGCCACTGAAGCTTTCTTT | CASSTFDRATEAFF
TRBD1 | TRBJ1-5 | - | TRBV3-1/TRBV3-2 | TGTGCCAGCAGCCAAGGACAGGGGGCAAATCAGCCCCAGCATTTT | CASSQGQGANQPQHF
TRBD2 | TRBJ2-2 | - | TRBV9 | TGTGCCAGCAGTCCGGGACTAGCGGGGAACACCGGGGAGCTGTTTTTT | CASSPGLAGNTGELFF
- | TRBJ1-2 | - | TRBV6-4 | TGTGCCAGCAGTCGGGAGCCCTCATCGTATGGCTACACCTTC | CASSREPSSYGYTF
TRBD2 | TRBJ2-1 | - | TRBV3-1/TRBV3-2 | TGTGCCAGCAGCCAAGCCCTAGCGGGAGGGAGGAGCTCCTACAATGAGCAGTTCTTC | CASSQALAGGRSSYNEQFF